The next 30 T cell receptor beta chains were all read from a single sample in a study of cytomegalovirus exposure and HLA in healthy donors. It was with 60 Vbeta and 13 Jbeta primers that the PCR ran. Libraries were prepared by immunoSEQ multiplex PCR; TCRdb keeps only in-frame clonotypes and omits some of them. The sample includes approximately 190,000 clones, more than 65% of them seen just once. Sequenced: PBMCs. These receptors were collected from a man aged 40-49 years in good health and CMV-seropositive.

The rearrangement uses TRBV15 and TRBJ1-1, with a weak D call TRBD1 (5 bases). Trimming took 8 bases from V and 3 from J, leaving 13 bases between them. From germline, CDR1 is LNHNV and CDR2 YYDKDF (reference sequence). This CDR3 is built from 13 residues. The CDR3 region has the DNA TGTGCCACCGCCGCCGGGGGGTACACTGAAGCTTTCTTT. Amino acids: CATAAGGYTEAFF.

The rearrangement uses TRBV19 and TRBJ2-2; D possibly corresponds to TRBD1 (5 bases). Germline CDR1 reads LNHDA; CDR2 reads SQIVND (reference sequence). The V and J ends lost 7 bases and 1 base respectively, with 13 bases between them. The CDR3 has 15 amino acids. CDR3 nucleotides: TGTGCCAGTAAACAGGACCGGCTGAACACCGGGGAGCTGTTTTTT. Protein sequence: CASKQDRLNTGELFF. The full variable domain, in which reference TRBV19 and TRBJ2-2 provide the parts outside the CDR3, is DGGITQSPKYLFRKEGQNVTLSCEQNLNHDAMYWYRQDPGQGLRLIYYSQIVNDFQKGDIAEGYSVSREKKESFPLTVTSAQKNPTAFYLCASKQDRLNTGELFFGEGSRLTVL.

The chain couples TRBV2 to TRBJ2-2, with 8 bases lining up with TRBD2. Germline values: CDR1 SNHLY, CDR2 FYNNEI. J lost 6 bases, V lost 6 bases, and 15 bases had no gene match. The CDR3 extends over 17 amino acids. The CDR3 is CASSPTGLDLVAGELFF. The CDR3 DNA follows: TGTGCCAGCAGCCCAACGGGACTAGATTTGGTGGCCGGGGAGCTGTTTTTT.

This rearrangement joins TRBV6-5 to TRBJ2-1; weak D call: TRBD2 (6 bases). V was shortened by 3 bases and J by 2 bases, with 14 bases between the two germline ends. This CDR3 has 16 amino acids. Germline V gene lookup returns CDR1 MNHEY and CDR2 SVGAGI. The CDR3, as DNA: TGTGCCAGCAGTTATGGGGCGGGACCCGCCTACAATGAGCAGTTCTTC. Translating gives CASSYGAGPAYNEQFF.

The genes are TRBV4-1 and TRBJ1-6; 7 bases fit TRBD1. V lost 2 bases to trimming and J lost 10 bases; unmatched junction nucleotides: 5. CDR3 length: 14 residues. Germline CDR1 and CDR2: MGHRA and YSYEKL. Here the CDR3 DNA reads TGCGCCAGCAGCCAAACGACAGGGCAATCACCCCTCCACTTT. Translation gives CASSQTTGQSPLHF.

The chain couples TRBV11-3 to TRBJ2-5, with a tentative D call TRBD2 (6 bases). V dropped 4 bases and J dropped 3 bases, with 9 bases sitting between them. CDR1 and CDR2 (germline): SGHNT, YENEEA. This CDR3 region has 13 residues. CDR3: CASSSSVEETQYF. The CDR3 nucleotides read TGTGCCAGCAGCTCTAGCGTTGAAGAGACCCAGTACTTC.

This rearrangement joins TRBV18 to TRBJ1-3; maybe TRBD1 (6 bases). Germline V gives CDR1 KGHSH, CDR2 LQKENI. The CDR3 has 17 residues. Trimming removed 4 bases from V and 2 bases from J, with 18 bases in between. CDR3 protein: CASSQATPRTAGNTIYF. CDR3 sequence (DNA): TGTGCCAGCTCACAAGCGACCCCCAGGACAGCTGGAAACACCATATATTTT.

The rearrangement links TRBV7-3 to TRBJ2-3; 7 nucleotides align to TRBD2. The germline V gene encodes CDR1 SGHTA and CDR2 FQGTGA. The ends lost 2 bases at V and 6 bases at J; junction bases unmatched: 11. The CDR3 is 16 residues long. CDR3 in amino acids: CASSLPVAGRRDTQYF. The CDR3 coding sequence is TGTGCCAGCAGCTTACCCGTGGCCGGGAGGAGGGATACGCAGTATTTT. The full variable domain, completed using reference TRBV7-3 and TRBJ2-3, is GAGVSQTPSNKVTEKGKYVELRCDPISGHTALYWYRQSLGQGPEFLIYFQGTGAADDSGLPNDRFFAVRPEGSVSTLKIQRTERGDSAVYLCASSLPVAGRRDTQYFGPGTRLTVL.

The chain uses TRBV5-4 and TRBJ2-7, with unresolved D. The CDR3 spans 12 residues. Trimming shortened V by 4 bases and J by 3 bases, and 8 bases separated the two germline ends. Germline V gene sequence: CDR1 SGHNT, CDR2 YYREEE (reference sequence). The CDR3 nucleotides read TGTGCCAGCAGCGCTTCGGGCTACGAGCAGTACTTC. Translated, it gives CASSASGYEQYF.

This chain connects TRBV7-9 to TRBJ2-1; 9 nucleotides align to TRBD2. V was pared by 5 bases and J by 9 bases, with 11 bases of the junction left unmatched. The CDR3 totals 15 residues. Per germline, CDR1 SEHNR and CDR2 FQNEAQ (reference sequence). Written as DNA, the CDR3 is TGTGCCAGCAGCACCCCGCGGGGGGGCCGGAGTGAGCAGTTCTTC. Its translation: CASSTPRGGRSEQFF.

A single count supports this clone. This chain uses TRBV5-1 with TRBJ2-3; 12 bases align to TRBD2. Germline V CDR1 and CDR2: SGHRS, YFSETQ. The V gene end was trimmed by 2 bases and the J gene end by 4 bases; junction bases not matched to a gene: 11. The CDR3 is made up of 18 amino acids. As DNA, the CDR3 is TGCGCCAGCAGCTTTCTAGCGGGAGGGATTGATTTTTCAGATACGCAGTATTTT. Translated, it gives CASSFLAGGIDFSDTQYF.

The chain employs TRBV7-6 and TRBJ2-7, with 13 bases identical to TRBD2. The germline V gene encodes CDR1 SGHVS and CDR2 FNYEAQ. V shed 4 bases, J shed 2 bases, and the junction held 8 bases outside the gene matches. The CDR3 consists of 17 residues. CDR3 sequence (DNA): TGTGCCAGCAGCTCCCAAGCGGGACTAGCGGGACCCTACGAGCAGTACTTC. This translates into CASSSQAGLAGPYEQYF.

CDR3 residues: CASSFHRFGNTIYF. The CDR3 DNA sequence: TGTGCCAGCAGCTTCCACAGGTTTGGAAACACCATATATTTT. This rearrangement joins TRBV5-4 to TRBJ1-3; D is perhaps TRBD1 (5 bases). The CDR3 has 14 residues. The V end lost 2 bases, the J end lost 3 bases, and 9 bases lay between the germline ends. Germline V CDR1 and CDR2: SGHNT, YYREEE (reference sequence).

The chain couples TRBV5-6 to TRBJ2-5; 7 bases are shared with TRBD1. The germline gives CDR1 SGHDT, CDR2 YYEEEE. With V trimmed by 4 bases and J by 5 bases, 11 bases remained unmatched. The CDR3 has 15 amino acids. The CDR3 DNA follows: TGTGCCAGCAGCCCCCAAGTAGGGGGCCGGGAGACCCAGTACTTC. This codes for CASSPQVGGRETQYF.

The chain joins TRBV23-1 to TRBJ1-1; D may be TRBD1 (5 bases). TRBV23-1 is identified as an open reading frame with a role that is uncertain. The CDR3 loop spans 16 amino acids. Trimming pared 0 bases from V and 5 bases from J, leaving 16 bases between. CDR3 sequence: CASSQSLAGRRTEAFF. The CDR3 nucleotides read TGCGCCAGCAGTCAATCGTTAGCAGGGCGGCGGACTGAAGCTTTCTTT.

V usage is TRBV6-1 and J usage is TRBJ1-6; D possibly corresponds to TRBD1 (6 bases). The CDR3 has 16 residues. Trimming took 5 bases from V and 1 from J, leaving 12 bases between them. Germline CDR1 is MNHNS and CDR2 is SASEGT. The CDR3 region has the DNA TGTGCCAGCAGTCAAGGAGGGGGATCCTATAATTCACCCCTCCACTTT. The encoded protein is CASSQGGGSYNSPLHF.

CDR3 amino acids: CASSTPPPGGRTDTQYF. In DNA, the CDR3 is TGTGCCAGTAGTACACCCCCCCCCGGGGGACGCACAGATACGCAGTATTTT. The J gene is TRBJ2-3, the V gene TRBV19; TRBD2 is a possible D gene (6 bases). Trimming stripped 4 bases from V and 1 base from J, with 18 bases between. CDR3 length: 17 residues. Germline loops: CDR1 LNHDA, CDR2 SQIVND (reference sequence).

The genes are TRBV5-4 and TRBJ1-3; D not resolved. V was pared by 0 bases and J by 2 bases, with 9 bases between. The CDR3 length is 15 residues. Germline CDR1 and CDR2: SGHNT and YYREEE (reference sequence). The CDR3 coding sequence is TGTGCCAGCAGCTTGGACGTCTCGGCTGGAAACACCATATATTTT. Translation gives CASSLDVSAGNTIYF.

This chain joins TRBV5-1 and TRBJ2-1; TRBD1 agrees at 11 bases. J lost 10 bases, V lost 4 bases, and 10 bases had no gene match. This CDR3 is built from 15 residues. The V gene's germline CDR1 is SGHRS and CDR2 YFSETQ. This chain's CDR3 is CASSLTGTGGTEQFF. CDR3 bases: TGCGCCAGCAGCCTGACCGGGACAGGGGGGACCGAGCAGTTCTTC.

A word on this clone: An end of the junction differs from the germline gene, which may be a read error. Here the CDR3 reads CASRFVGGVSGANVLTF. The CDR3 DNA reads TGCGCCAGCCGCTTCGTGGGGGGAGTATCGGGGGCCAACGTCCTGACTTTC. V gene TRBV5-1 combines with J gene TRBJ2-6; tentative D call: TRBD2 (6 bases). Germline CDR1 is SGHRS and CDR2 is YFSETQ. The CDR3 runs 17 residues.

V usage is TRBV4-1 and J usage is TRBJ1-4, with D tentatively TRBD1 (5 bases). V was cut by 2 bases and J by 4 bases, with 14 bases left in between. Germline CDR1 MGHRA, CDR2 YSYEKL. The CDR3 is 16 residues long. CDR3 protein: CASSQTSGLGNEKLFF. CDR3 bases: TGCGCCAGCAGCCAAACCTCAGGGTTGGGTAATGAAAAACTGTTTTTT.

The chain links TRBV19 to TRBJ1-2, with 9 bases aligning to TRBD1. From germline, CDR1 is LNHDA and CDR2 SQIVND (reference sequence). The V and J ends lost 7 bases and 5 bases, in that order; junction bases with no gene match: 8. The CDR3 contains 14 residues. CDR3 protein: CASTPTGQGYGYTF. The DNA of the CDR3 is TGTGCCAGTACCCCTACGGGACAGGGTTATGGCTACACCTTC.

The V and J genes are TRBV7-2 and TRBJ2-7; 7 bases match TRBD2. Trimming took 4 bases from V and 2 from J; bases not matched to a gene: 5. CDR1 is SGHTA and CDR2 is FQGNSA in the germline V gene. The CDR3 spans 14 residues. The CDR3 protein is CASSSSGTAYEQYF. The CDR3 coding sequence is TGTGCCAGCAGCTCGAGCGGGACCGCCTACGAGCAGTACTTC. The full variable domain, rest sourced from reference TRBV7-2 and TRBJ2-7, is GAGVSQSPSNKVTEKGKDVELRCDPISGHTALYWYRQSLGQGLEFLIYFQGNSAPDKSGLPSDRFSAERTGGSVSTLTIQRTQQEDSAVYLCASSSSGTAYEQYFGPGTRLTVT.

The chain couples TRBV7-3 to TRBJ1-2, with 8 bases matching TRBD1. CDR3 length equals 16 residues. Per germline, CDR1 SGHTA and CDR2 FQGTGA. Germline trimming cut 2 bases from V and 4 bases from J; bases unmatched to any gene: 9. CDR3: CASSLAAGGGLYGYTF. The DNA of the CDR3 is TGTGCCAGCAGCTTAGCCGCAGGGGGCGGCCTCTATGGCTACACCTTC.

The V and J genes are TRBV10-3 and TRBJ1-3; D not certain. The CDR3 contains 14 residues. Between the trimmed V and J ends, which lost 0 bases and 1 base, there was a span of 4 bases. Germline V lookup: CDR1 ENHRY, CDR2 SYGVKD. CDR3 sequence: CAISESASGNTIYF. The CDR3 nucleotides are TGTGCCATCAGTGAGTCCGCGTCTGGAAACACCATATATTTT.

V is TRBV12-5 and J is TRBJ1-1; D not resolved. V was trimmed by 9 bases and J by 2 bases, leaving 13 bases between them. Germline V gene data show CDR1 as LGHNT and CDR2 as FRNRAP. There are 13 residues in the CDR3. The CDR3 sequence: CASRNEGNTEAFF. The DNA of the CDR3 is TGTGCTAGCCGCAACGAGGGAAACACTGAAGCTTTCTTT.

This chain joins TRBV6-5 and TRBJ2-5; 8 nucleotides match TRBD2. The ends lost 2 bases at V and 1 base at J; junction bases unmatched: 3. The CDR3 runs to 15 residues. From germline, CDR1 is MNHEY and CDR2 SVGAGI. The DNA of the CDR3 is TGTGCCAGCAGTTACCGCGGGGGGCCCCAAGAGACCCAGTACTTC. This sequence encodes CASSYRGGPQETQYF.

This clone occurred a few times. J is TRBJ2-3 and V is TRBV2; D is unresolved. The CDR3 length is 14 residues. The ends were cut back, 4 bases at V and 1 base at J, with 9 bases in the middle. CDR1 and CDR2 from the germline V gene are SNHLY and FYNNEI. This CDR3 is CASSGVSRTDTQYF. For the CDR3, the DNA is TGTGCCAGCAGTGGTGTAAGCCGCACAGATACGCAGTATTTT.

This chain connects TRBV5-4 to TRBJ1-1; unclear D gene. This CDR3 comprises 14 residues. Germline V CDR1 and CDR2: SGHNT, YYREEE (reference sequence). V lost 3 bases, J lost 1 base, and 10 bases lay in between. The CDR3 sequence: CASSWVPGNTEAFF. CDR3 nucleotide sequence: TGTGCCAGCAGCTGGGTTCCAGGGAACACTGAAGCTTTCTTT.

This sequence joins TRBV18 and TRBJ2-3; 9 nucleotides line up with TRBD2. Germline values: CDR1 KGHSH, CDR2 LQKENI. This CDR3 region has 15 residues. After removal of 2 bases from V and 4 bases from J, the junction contained 4 bases not matched to a gene. CDR3 region: CASSPASGVADTQYF. The CDR3 bases are TGTGCCAGCTCACCAGCTAGCGGGGTGGCAGATACGCAGTATTTT.